A single sample gave rise to the 27 T cell receptor beta chains below, sequenced in a study of response to subunit inactivated influenza vaccine. MiXCR, applied by TCRdb to the RT-PCR reads, yields one record per CDR3 protein. The sample lists fewer than 600,000 distinct CDR3 sequences, 7.2% seen once, with around 12% in the top ten. The starting material was PBMCs from blood, obtained around 2 years after vaccination. These receptors were obtained from a man in his fifties or sixties who received an inactivated influenza vaccine.

There are a few counts of this clonotype. V is TRBV20-1 and J is TRBJ1-4; TRBD1 agrees at 7 bases. The CDR3 covers 15 residues. V lost 0 bases and J lost 8; bases outside the gene matches: 9. Germline V gives CDR1 DFQATT, CDR2 SNEGSKA (reference sequence). The CDR3 loop is CSARDRQGVREKLFF. The CDR3, as DNA: TGCAGTGCTAGAGATCGACAGGGAGTCAGAGAAAAACTGTTTTTT.

This clonotype was seen many times. The V call is TRBV12-3 or TRBV12-4, the J call TRBJ2-2, with D perhaps TRBD1 or TRBD2 (6 bases each). The CDR3 is made up of 16 amino acids. Deletions cut 7 bases from V and 5 bases from J, with 20 bases between. The CDR3 loop reads CASTLRVGAGTGELFF. CDR3 coding DNA: TGTGCCAGCACCCTACGTGTGGGGGCGGGAACCGGGGAGCTGTTTTTT.

The table lists this clonotype with a few counts. The rearrangement joins TRBV20-1 to TRBJ2-7; 9 bases line up with TRBD1. The CDR3 is 16 residues long. V lost 5 bases to trimming and J lost 2 bases; unmatched junction nucleotides: 13. Germline CDR1 DFQATT, CDR2 SNEGSKA (reference sequence). The CDR3 DNA reads TGCAGTGCTGCCTCGTCAATGGGACAGGGCCCCTACGAGCAGTACTTC. Amino acid sequence: CSAASSMGQGPYEQYF.

The chain uses TRBV20-1 and TRBJ2-2, with D possibly TRBD2 on 6 matching bases. The CDR3 length is 16 residues. Trimming pared 4 bases from V and 5 bases from J, leaving 20 bases between. Germline values: CDR1 DFQATT, CDR2 SNEGSKA (reference sequence). This chain's CDR3 is CSAKPGLRKLTGELFF. The CDR3 nucleotides are TGCAGTGCTAAACCAGGACTACGTAAGCTTACCGGGGAGCTGTTTTTT.

The chain couples TRBV11-2 to TRBJ2-3, with TRBD2 matching 10 bases. J gave up 4 bases and V 2 bases, and 6 bases lay outside the gene matches. CDR1 and CDR2 (germline): SGHAT, FQNNGV. The CDR3 covers 16 residues. CDR3 sequence reads: CASSLILAGESDTQYF. CDR3 sequence (DNA): TGTGCCAGCAGCTTAATCCTAGCGGGAGAATCAGATACGCAGTATTTT.

At least ten counts were recorded for this clonotype. This rearrangement joins TRBV6-1 to TRBJ1-2, with TRBD1 matching over 7 bases. Trimming at V came to 1 base and at J to 4 bases, leaving 3 bases not matched to a gene. Germline assignment: CDR1 MNHNS and CDR2 SASEGT. CDR3 length: 14 amino acids. The CDR3 DNA reads TGTGCCAGCAGTGAAGGACAGGGAGGCTATGGCTACACCTTC. Its protein product is CASSEGQGGYGYTF.

This chain uses TRBV29-1 with TRBJ2-7, with 7 positions matching TRBD1. CDR1 SQVTM and CDR2 ANQGSEA come from the germline V gene. V shed 0 bases, J shed 1 base, and the junction held 12 bases outside the gene matches. The CDR3 has 17 amino acids. CDR3 DNA: TGCAGCGTTGAAGATAACTATGGGACAGAGAATTCCTACGAGCAGTACTTC. Its translation is CSVEDNYGTENSYEQYF.

This clonotype was seen more than once but under ten times. The junction departs from germline at one end; a sequencing error may be responsible. The rearrangement uses TRBV11-1 and TRBJ2-2, with TRBD1 matching 7 bases. The CDR3 is made up of 18 amino acids. Germline lookup yields CDR1 SGHAT and CDR2 FQDESV (reference sequence). The CDR3 DNA is TGTGCCAGCAGCCTAGCCAGGGGGATCCCGTCGAACACCGGGGAGCTGTTTTTT. As protein: CASSLARGIPSNTGELFF.

This clonotype has at least ten counts. The rearrangement joins TRBV10-3 to TRBJ2-5; 8 nucleotides align to TRBD1. This CDR3 has 15 residues. The V segment lost 2 bases and the J segment 4 bases; nucleotides outside the gene matches: 6. The germline V gene has CDR1 ENHRY and CDR2 SYGVKD. This CDR3 is CAISEIGTGGETQYF. The CDR3 DNA is TGTGCCATCAGTGAGATTGGGACAGGTGGAGAGACCCAGTACTTC.

This clonotype was counted many times. The gene calls are TRBV6-1 and TRBJ2-3, with TRBD2 matching over 9 bases. The CDR3 has 16 residues. V lost 5 bases to trimming and J lost 4 bases; unmatched junction nucleotides: 10. Germline CDR1 and CDR2: MNHNS and SASEGT. CDR3 protein: CASSPTGGRASDTQYF. CDR3 nucleotides: TGTGCCAGCAGTCCCACGGGCGGGAGGGCCTCAGATACGCAGTATTTT.

This chain uses TRBV29-1 with TRBJ2-7; 7 bases match TRBD1. The CDR3 is 14 amino acids. CDR1 is SQVTM and CDR2 is ANQGSEA in the germline V gene. Trimming removed 5 bases from V and 2 bases from J; junction bases left unmatched: 9. The CDR3: CSVSGQWRTYEQYF. Here the CDR3 DNA reads TGCAGCGTTTCGGGACAGTGGCGAACCTACGAGCAGTACTTC.

This clonotype was counted ten times or more. The CDR3 loop is CASRRGTAGLLTGELFF. DNA for the CDR3: TGCGCCAGCAGACGAGGGACAGCTGGATTGCTCACCGGGGAGCTGTTTTTT. The chain carries TRBV4-1 and TRBJ2-2; 7 positions match TRBD1. Trimming removed 6 bases from V and 4 bases from J; junction bases left unmatched: 14. Germline assignment: CDR1 MGHRA and CDR2 YSYEKL. The CDR3 is 17 amino acids.

The chain carries TRBV11-3 and TRBJ2-3, with 12 bases lining up with TRBD2. Germline V gives CDR1 SGHNT, CDR2 YENEEA. Trimming cost V 5 bases and J 0 bases; bases outside gene matches: 15. This CDR3 is 20 amino acids long. The CDR3, as DNA: TGTGCCAGCAGCCACTTTTTGTGGCTAGCGGGGGGGAATAGCACAGATACGCAGTATTTT. Protein product: CASSHFLWLAGGNSTDTQYF.

This chain links TRBV6-5 with TRBJ1-1; D unresolved. Looked up from germline, CDR1 is MNHEY and CDR2 is SVGAGI. There are 15 residues in the CDR3. V dropped 2 bases and J dropped 1 base, with 11 bases sitting between them. In DNA, the CDR3 is TGTGCCAGCAGTTACGGCGGGCAGTCGAACACTGAAGCTTTCTTT. Protein product: CASSYGGQSNTEAFF.

This chain uses TRBV18 with TRBJ1-1, with TRBD1 as a possible D gene (5 bases). V dropped 5 bases and J dropped 1 base, with 8 bases sitting between them. Germline V lookup: CDR1 KGHSH, CDR2 LQKENI. This CDR3 comprises 13 residues. The CDR3 region is CASSSDTNTEAFF. The DNA of the CDR3 is TGTGCCAGCTCATCGGACACGAACACTGAAGCTTTCTTT.

The chain has TRBV7-2 and TRBJ2-4; TRBD2 is a possible D gene (6 bases). Per germline, CDR1 SGHTA and CDR2 FQGNSA. The CDR3 consists of 16 residues. Trimming pared 1 base from V and 8 bases from J, leaving 18 bases between. The CDR3 DNA reads as TGTGCCAGCAGCTTAGTCGTTTTGTCGGGGGTTCACATTCAGTACTTC. It translates to CASSLVVLSGVHIQYF.

This clonotype has a count of ten or more. The V gene is TRBV5-5, the J gene TRBJ1-1, with 9 bases that match TRBD1. This CDR3 has 15 amino acids. V lost 2 bases and J lost 5; bases outside the gene matches: 7. Germline CDR1 SGHKS, CDR2 YYEKEE (reference sequence). This CDR3 is CASSFSGTGRTEAFF. The CDR3, as DNA: TGTGCCAGCAGCTTCTCTGGGACAGGGAGGACTGAAGCTTTCTTT.

This clonotype came up a few times. The chain links TRBV4-3 to TRBJ2-2; D gene uncertain. The germline gives CDR1 LGHNA, CDR2 YSLEER. The CDR3 runs to 16 residues. V was pared by 0 bases and J by 0 bases, with 8 bases between. CDR3 residues: CASSQDTGANTGELFF. The CDR3 DNA is TGCGCCAGCAGCCAAGATACTGGGGCGAACACCGGGGAGCTGTTTTTT.

This clonotype was seen at least ten times. The chain uses TRBV14 and TRBJ2-1; D remains unclear. Trimming removed 6 bases from V and 9 bases from J, with 15 bases in between. Germline assignment: CDR1 SGHDN and CDR2 FVKESK. The CDR3 is made up of 13 amino acids. DNA for the CDR3: TGTGCCAGCAGACCCGTCGAGACGGTTGAGCAGTTCTTC. Protein sequence: CASRPVETVEQFF.

This clonotype was observed a few times. The rearrangement uses TRBV3-1 and TRBJ2-3; a possible D gene is TRBD2 (7 bases). CDR1 is LGHDT and CDR2 is YNNKEL in the germline V gene (reference sequence). Deletions cut 1 base from V and 1 base from J, with 12 bases between. The CDR3 runs to 16 residues. CDR3 loop: CASSQGSGGGTDTQYF. In DNA, the CDR3 is TGTGCCAGCAGCCAAGGCTCGGGGGGCGGCACAGATACGCAGTATTTT.

This clonotype was detected ten times or more. The chain combines TRBV20-1 with TRBJ2-3, with 14 bases fitting TRBD2. V shed 4 bases, J shed 4 bases, and the junction held 13 bases outside the gene matches. The CDR3 runs 18 residues. Germline V gene lookup returns CDR1 DFQATT and CDR2 SNEGSKA (reference sequence). The CDR3 DNA reads TGCAGTGCTAAGGTTTATCGCTCGGGACTAGCGGGGGCAGATACGCAGTATTTT. Its protein is CSAKVYRSGLAGADTQYF.

V gene TRBV9 combines with J gene TRBJ2-3; D is undetermined. Germline V gene lookup returns CDR1 SGDLS and CDR2 YYNGEE. This CDR3 is 14 amino acids long. The V end was cut by 3 bases, the J end by 3 bases, with 11 bases between. Written as DNA, the CDR3 is TGTGCCAGCAGCGGACTCGGTATAACAGATACGCAGTATTTT. Translated, it gives CASSGLGITDTQYF.

This clonotype came up many times. The chain joins TRBV29-1 to TRBJ2-3; maybe TRBD1 (6 bases). Germline CDR1 SQVTM, CDR2 ANQGSEA. The CDR3 consists of 12 residues. V lost 3 bases, J lost 4 bases, and 8 bases lay in between. Here the CDR3 reads CSVDQGPDTQYF. The CDR3 DNA follows: TGCAGCGTTGATCAGGGGCCAGATACGCAGTATTTT.

The CDR3 spells CSARVRTGGNGELFF. In DNA form, the CDR3 reads TGCAGTGCTAGAGTCAGGACAGGAGGAAACGGGGAGCTGTTTTTT. The chain carries TRBV20-1 and TRBJ2-2; 7 bases are a match to TRBD1. There are 15 residues in the CDR3. Germline lookup yields CDR1 DFQATT and CDR2 SNEGSKA (reference sequence). Unmatched junction bases numbered 9, after V lost 1 base and J lost 7 bases.

This clonotype was picked up many times. This rearrangement joins TRBV20-1 to TRBJ2-3, with a weak D call TRBD2 (6 bases). Germline V lookup: CDR1 DFQATT, CDR2 SNEGSKA (reference sequence). This CDR3 spans 13 amino acids. Trimming cost V 6 bases and J 1 base, with 11 bases left between them. The CDR3 here is CSATKRGTDTQYF. The CDR3 DNA reads as TGCAGTGCGACAAAGCGGGGCACAGATACGCAGTATTTT.

This clonotype has a count of ten or more. The chain is built from TRBV20-1 and TRBJ2-3; D gene uncertain. Germline V lookup: CDR1 DFQATT, CDR2 SNEGSKA (reference sequence). V lost 2 bases and J 6 bases, leaving 12 bases between the germline ends. The CDR3 contains 13 residues. Written as DNA, the CDR3 is TGCAGTGCTAGATCTTTCCAGACGGATACGCAGTATTTT. Amino acid sequence: CSARSFQTDTQYF.

The rearrangement joins TRBV14 to TRBJ2-7; 9 bases match TRBD1. J was trimmed by 3 bases and V by 3 bases; bases with no gene match: 6. Germline V gene data show CDR1 as SGHDN and CDR2 as FVKESK. This CDR3 is built from 15 residues. CDR3 loop: CASSQAGTGIYEQYF. CDR3 coding DNA: TGTGCCAGCAGCCAGGCCGGGACAGGGATCTACGAGCAGTACTTC.